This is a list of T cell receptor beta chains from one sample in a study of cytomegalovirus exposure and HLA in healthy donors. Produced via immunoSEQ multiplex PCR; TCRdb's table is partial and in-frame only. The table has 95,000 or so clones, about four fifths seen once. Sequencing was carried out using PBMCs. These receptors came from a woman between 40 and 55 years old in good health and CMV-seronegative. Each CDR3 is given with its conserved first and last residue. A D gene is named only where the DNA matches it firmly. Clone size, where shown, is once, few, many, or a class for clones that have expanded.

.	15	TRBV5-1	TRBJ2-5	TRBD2	CASSFSGGAVETQYF	TGCGCCAGCAGCTTTAGCGGGGGGGCTGTCGAGACCCAGTACTTC
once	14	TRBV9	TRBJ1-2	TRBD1	CASSVGQGDYGYTF	TGTGCCAGCAGCGTAGGACAGGGGGACTATGGCTACACCTTC
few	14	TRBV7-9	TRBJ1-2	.	CASSGAAESYGYTF	TGTGCCAGCAGCGGGGCGGCCGAAAGCTATGGCTACACCTTC
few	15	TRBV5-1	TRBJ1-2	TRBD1	CASSSGATGIYGYTF	TGCGCCAGCAGCTCCGGCGCGACAGGGATCTATGGCTACACCTTC
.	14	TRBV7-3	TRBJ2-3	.	CASSLAGHTDTQYF	TGTGCCAGCAGCTTAGCGGGGCACACAGATACGCAGTATTTT
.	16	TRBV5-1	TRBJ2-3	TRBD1	CASSPGQADPTDTQYF	TGCGCCAGCAGCCCAGGACAGGCTGACCCCACAGATACGCAGTATTTT
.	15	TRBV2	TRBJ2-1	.	CASSEAGASYNEQFF	TGTGCCAGCAGTGAAGCGGGGGCCTCCTACAATGAGCAGTTCTTC
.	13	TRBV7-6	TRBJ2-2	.	CASSFVGAGELFF	TGTGCCAGCAGCTTTGTAGGAGCCGGGGAGCTGTTTTTT
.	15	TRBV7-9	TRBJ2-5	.	CASSRAGSTQETQYF	TGTGCCAGCAGCCGGGCGGGGAGCACCCAAGAGACCCAGTACTTC
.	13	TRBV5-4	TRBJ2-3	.	CASSFDREDTQYF	TGTGCCAGCAGCTTCGACCGGGAGGATACGCAGTATTTT
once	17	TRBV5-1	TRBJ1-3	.	CASSLDAIGSSGNTIYF	TGCGCCAGCAGCTTGGATGCGATCGGGTCCTCTGGAAACACCATATATTTT
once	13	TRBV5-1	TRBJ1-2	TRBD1	CASSSDRGLGYTF	TGCGCCAGCAGCTCCGACAGGGGTTTAGGCTACACCTTC
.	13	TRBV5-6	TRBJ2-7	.	CASSLGIRDEQYF	TGTGCCAGCAGCTTGGGGATCAGGGACGAGCAGTACTTC
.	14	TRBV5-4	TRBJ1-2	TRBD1	CASSLNRGLDGYTF	TGTGCCAGCAGCTTGAACAGGGGGCTTGACGGCTACACCTTC
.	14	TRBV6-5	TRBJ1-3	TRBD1	CASQQGSAGNTIYF	TGTGCCAGCCAACAGGGGAGCGCTGGAAACACCATATATTTT
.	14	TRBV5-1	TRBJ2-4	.	CASSKTSAKNIQYF	TGCGCCAGCAGCAAGACTTCGGCCAAAAACATTCAGTACTTC
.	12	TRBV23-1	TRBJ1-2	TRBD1	CASSRTGYGYTF	TGCGCCAGCAGCCGGACAGGGTATGGCTACACCTTC
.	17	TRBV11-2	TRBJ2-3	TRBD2	CASSLRGGGRSTDTQYF	TGTGCCAGCAGCTTACGCGGGGGCGGGAGGAGCACAGATACGCAGTATTTT
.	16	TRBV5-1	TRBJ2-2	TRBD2	CASSLGSREGTGELFF	TGCGCCAGCAGCTTGGGAAGCAGGGAGGGGACCGGGGAGCTGTTTTTT
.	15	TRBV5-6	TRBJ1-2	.	CASSPIELETYGYTF	TGTGCCAGCAGCCCAATTGAATTGGAGACCTATGGCTACACCTTC
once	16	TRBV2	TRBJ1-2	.	CASSGGEGDLPNGYTF	TGTGCCAGCAGTGGGGGTGAGGGGGATCTGCCCAATGGCTACACCTTC
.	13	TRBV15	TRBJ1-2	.	CATSNRQDYGYTF	TGTGCCACCAGCAATCGACAGGATTATGGCTACACCTTC
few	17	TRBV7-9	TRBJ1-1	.	CASSLRARGLENTEAFF	TGTGCCAGCAGCTTAAGGGCAAGGGGCCTAGAGAACACTGAAGCTTTCTTT
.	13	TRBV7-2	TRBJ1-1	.	CASSFYLNTEAFF	TGTGCCAGCAGCTTTTATTTGAACACTGAAGCTTTCTTT
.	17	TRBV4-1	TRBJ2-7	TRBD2	CASSQGTSGGLSYEQYF	TGCGCCAGCAGCCAAGGGACTAGCGGGGGTCTGAGCTACGAGCAGTACTTC
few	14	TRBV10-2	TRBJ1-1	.	CASSLSGENTEAFF	TGCGCCAGCAGTTTGTCGGGGGAGAACACTGAAGCTTTCTTT
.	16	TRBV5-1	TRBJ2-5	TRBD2	CASSLVLAGMQETQYF	TGCGCCAGCAGCTTGGTGCTAGCGGGTATGCAAGAGACCCAGTACTTC
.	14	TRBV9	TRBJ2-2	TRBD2	CASSPGTRSGELFF	TGTGCCAGCAGCCCCGGGACTAGGTCCGGGGAGCTGTTTTTT
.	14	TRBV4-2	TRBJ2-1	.	CASSQVTGDNEQFF	TGTGCCAGCAGCCAAGTTACAGGAGACAATGAGCAGTTCTTC
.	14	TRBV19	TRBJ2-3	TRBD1	CASKTDRGTDTQYF	TGTGCCAGTAAAACGGACAGGGGCACAGATACGCAGTATTTT
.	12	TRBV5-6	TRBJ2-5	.	CASSLARETQYF	TGTGCCAGCAGCTTGGCGAGGGAGACCCAGTACTTC
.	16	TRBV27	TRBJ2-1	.	CASNTYHGTGPREQFF	TGTGCCAGCAATACTTACCACGGGACTGGGCCCAGAGAGCAGTTCTTC
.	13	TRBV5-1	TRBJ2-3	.	CASSLGGTDTQYF	TGCGCCAGCAGCTTGGGAGGCACAGATACGCAGTATTTT
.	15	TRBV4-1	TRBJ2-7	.	CASSQGTTLSYEQYF	TGCGCCAGCAGCCAAGGGACTACACTCTCCTACGAGCAGTACTTC
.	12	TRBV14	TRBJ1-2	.	CASSQYEDGYTF	TGTGCCAGCAGCCAATATGAGGATGGCTACACCTTC
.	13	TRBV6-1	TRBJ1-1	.	CASLTGMNTEAFF	TGTGCCAGCCTTACAGGGATGAACACTGAAGCTTTCTTT
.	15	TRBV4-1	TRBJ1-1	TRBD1	CASSREQGLGTEAFF	TGCGCCAGCAGCCGAGAACAGGGGTTAGGCACTGAAGCTTTCTTT
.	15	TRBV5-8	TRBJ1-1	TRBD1	CASSLVGTGRTEAFF	TGTGCCAGCAGCTTGGTAGGGACAGGGAGGACTGAAGCTTTCTTT
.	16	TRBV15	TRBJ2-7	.	CATSRDRASSSYEQYF	TGTGCCACCAGCAGAGATCGGGCTAGCAGTTCCTACGAGCAGTACTTC
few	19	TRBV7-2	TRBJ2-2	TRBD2	CASSPRLAGAASNTGELFF	TGTGCCAGCAGCCCGAGACTAGCGGGGGCGGCGTCGAACACCGGGGAGCTGTTTTTT
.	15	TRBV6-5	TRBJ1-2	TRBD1	CASRGQGAGDYGYTF	TGTGCCAGCAGGGGACAGGGGGCAGGAGACTATGGCTACACCTTC
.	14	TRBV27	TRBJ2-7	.	CASSPRGEGSEQYF	TGTGCCAGCAGTCCACGAGGAGAGGGCTCCGAGCAGTACTTC